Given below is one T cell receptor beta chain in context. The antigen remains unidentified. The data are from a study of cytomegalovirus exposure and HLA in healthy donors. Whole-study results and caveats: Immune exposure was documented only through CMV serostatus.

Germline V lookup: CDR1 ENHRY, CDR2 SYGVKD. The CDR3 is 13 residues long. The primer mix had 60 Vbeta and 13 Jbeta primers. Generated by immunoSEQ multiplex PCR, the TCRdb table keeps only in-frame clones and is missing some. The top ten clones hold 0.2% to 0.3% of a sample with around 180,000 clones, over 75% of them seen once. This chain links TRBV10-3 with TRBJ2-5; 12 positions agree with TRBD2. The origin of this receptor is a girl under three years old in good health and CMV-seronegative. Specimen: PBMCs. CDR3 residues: CAATSGSLETQYF. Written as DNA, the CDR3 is TGTGCAGCGACTAGCGGGAGTCTGGAGACCCAGTACTTC.